This T cell receptor beta chain was captured by sequencing in a study of cytomegalovirus exposure and HLA in healthy donors. Remarks on this clone: Its antigen is not known.

Study-wide points: Immune exposure was documented only through CMV serostatus.

It was with 60 Vbeta and 13 Jbeta primers that the PCR ran. Assay used: immunoSEQ multiplex PCR; TCRdb lists only in-frame clones, some missing. Counted here are fewer than 110,000 clones, approximately 79% occurring once; the ten biggest clones make up approximately 3.7%. Trimming took 6 bases from V and 7 from J; bases not matched to a gene: 7. Germline V lookup: CDR1 SEHNR, CDR2 FQNEAQ (reference sequence). The CDR3 has 13 residues. This sequence originates from a middle-aged man in good health and CMV-seropositive. The chain carries TRBV7-9 and TRBJ2-7; 9 nucleotides align to TRBD2. The specimen was PBMCs. The CDR3 sequence: CASRASGRLEQYF. For the CDR3, the DNA is TGTGCCAGCAGGGCCAGCGGGAGGCTTGAGCAGTACTTC.